A single TCR beta chain is shown here with its context. The germline V gene has CDR1 MDHEN and CDR2 SYDVKM. Trimming took 5 bases from V and 8 from J; bases not matched to a gene: 10. The CDR3 has 15 amino acids. The sample belongs to a study of blood T cell repertoires in COVID-19. About the study: Acute and convalescent COVID-19 samples came from the United States, Italy and Spain. Nucleic acid was either cDNA or gDNA, and it came from T cells, B-cell-depleted T cells, or PBMCs.

The protocol was immunoSEQ multiplex PCR, while the TCRdb copy is restricted to in-frame clones and leaves out a portion. The table shows roughly 330,000 clones, with about nine tenths occurring only once. Participant-given clinical history determined each cohort assignment. Two negative PCRs, clearance, or symptom resolution had been documented for recovered Cohort 3 donors. This chain joins TRBV28 and TRBJ2-1, with 9 bases that match TRBD1. The sequence came from a woman younger than 35 who had recovered from COVID-19. The sample taken for sequencing was PBMCs or T cells enriched from blood (not recorded which). CDR3 DNA sequence: TGTGCCAGCAGTGACCCGGGACAGGGAGGTTATGAGCAGTTCTTC. Translating gives CASSDPGQGGYEQFF.